This record concerns one T cell receptor beta chain sequence. The antigen remains unidentified. An end of the junction does not agree with germline; a read error may underlie this. Time point specified: blood from clinic visit 5 months post-surgery; TSC patient then seizure free. Sequencing was limited to surgery cases with top T cell transcript signatures in brain tissue. Pre-surgery treatment included at least one anti-epileptic drug. The CDR3 is 14 amino acids. CDR1 and CDR2 from the germline V gene are SGHNT and YYREEE (reference sequence). The data are from a study of brain T cells in children with intractable seizures. Measured with immunoSEQ multiplex PCR; TCRdb has only the in-frame clones, and not every one. In the table there are approximately 330,000 clones, nearly 95% of which are singletons. Study-wide points: Viral specificity was inferred only from CDR3 similarity; HCMV serostatus was unknown. Pre-surgery blood may have been undersampled, hiding some clones.

Sequenced material: peripheral blood, taken roughly 5 months after surgery. The chain has TRBV5-4 and TRBJ2-1, with a weak D call TRBD2 (5 bases). This TCR derives from a boy under three years old with tuberous sclerosis and intractable seizures. CDR3 amino acids: CASSSGLSNNEQFF. As DNA, the CDR3 is TGTGCCAGCAGCTCAGGACTCTCCAACAATGAGCAGTTCTTC. The full variable domain, in which reference TRBV5-4 and TRBJ2-1 provide the parts outside the CDR3, is ETGVTQSPTHLIKTRGQQVTLRCSSQSGHNTVSWYQQALGQGPQFIFQYYREEENGRGNFPPRFSGLQFPNYSSELNVNALELDDSALYLCASSSGLSNNEQFFGPGTRLTVL.